One and the same sample provided the 3 T cell receptor beta chains below, sequenced in a study of T cells after yellow fever vaccination. MiXCR was run by TCRdb on the 5' RACE reads, yielding one entry per CDR3 protein. Of 150,000 to 200,000 distinct CDR3 sequences detected, 9.3% appear once; the ten largest clones hold roughly a third. The source material was CD8+ T cells sorted from PBMCs, sampled 45 days after the yellow fever booster vaccination. All receptors derive from a man aged 18 to 30 who received the YFV17D yellow fever vaccine.

This clonotype has a handful of counts. The chain combines TRBV6-5 with TRBJ2-2; no reliable D call. The V gene's germline CDR1 is MNHEY and CDR2 SVGAGI. This CDR3 is built from 12 residues. V was cut by 5 bases and J by 3 bases, with 4 bases left in between. The CDR3 region has the DNA TGTGCCAGCAGTCGAGACACCGGGGAGCTGTTTTTT. Its protein is CASSRDTGELFF.

This clonotype is categorized as medium-sized. This chain joins TRBV20-1 and TRBJ1-1; TRBD1 is a possible D gene (5 bases). V was pared by 1 base and J by 5 bases, with 11 bases between. The CDR3 runs 13 residues. Germline CDR1 and CDR2: DFQATT and SNEGSKA (reference sequence). The CDR3, as DNA: TGCAGTGCTAGAGGAGAGGGGACGACTGAAGCTTTCTTT. Protein: CSARGEGTTEAFF.

The chain carries TRBV7-9 and TRBJ2-5, with D possibly matching TRBD1 (6 bases). Germline assignment: CDR1 SEHNR and CDR2 FQNEAQ (reference sequence). Trimming shortened V by 4 bases and J by 3 bases, and 12 bases separated the two germline ends. This CDR3 region has 14 residues. The CDR3 region is CASSSGQFKETQYF. CDR3 sequence (DNA): TGTGCCAGCAGCTCCGGACAGTTCAAAGAGACCCAGTACTTC.